The 26 T cell receptor beta chains given below trace back to one sample, sequenced in a study of response to subunit inactivated influenza vaccine. Using its own MiXCR run on the RT-PCR reads, TCRdb lists one record per CDR3 protein. The repertoire holds 200,000 to 300,000 distinct CDR3 sequences, with less than 15% as singletons. The starting material was non-naive T cells sorted from PBMCs, obtained 14 days before vaccination. All receptors come from a man aged 45 to 65 who received an inactivated influenza vaccine.

This chain connects TRBV2 to TRBJ1-2; weak D call: TRBD1 (6 bases). The germline V gene has CDR1 SNHLY and CDR2 FYNNEI. The CDR3 consists of 15 residues. Trimming pared 1 base from V and 3 bases from J, leaving 12 bases between. Here the CDR3 reads CASSEVSGAYYGYTF. The CDR3 region has the DNA TGTGCCAGCAGTGAAGTGTCAGGGGCTTACTATGGCTACACCTTC. Looking up the rest from reference TRBV2 and TRBJ1-2 gives the full variable domain: EPEVTQTPSHQVTQMGQEVILRCVPISNHLYFYWYRQILGQKVEFLVSFYNNEISEKSEIFDDQFSVERPDGSNFTLKIRSTKLEDSAMYFCASSEVSGAYYGYTFGSGTRLTVV.

In its sample, this clonotype was seen a few times. The chain links TRBV7-3 to TRBJ2-6; D gene uncertain. The CDR3 covers 18 residues. The V end was cut by 4 bases, the J end by 0 bases, with 16 bases between. Germline CDR1 reads SGHTA; CDR2 reads FQGTGA. CDR3 residues: CASSSMGNRISGANVLTF. The CDR3, as DNA: TGTGCCAGCAGCTCGATGGGCAACCGCATCTCTGGGGCCAACGTCCTGACTTTC.

The chain employs TRBV28 and TRBJ2-4; 7 nucleotides agree with TRBD2. Germline CDR1 reads MDHEN; CDR2 reads SYDVKM. J was trimmed by 1 base and V by 2 bases; bases with no gene match: 11. The CDR3 runs 18 residues. The CDR3: CASSLGGRADWAKNIQYF. CDR3 DNA: TGTGCCAGCAGTTTAGGTGGGAGGGCCGATTGGGCCAAAAACATTCAGTACTTC.

This clonotype occurred many times. The V gene is TRBV28, the J gene TRBJ2-7; perhaps D is TRBD1 or TRBD2 (5 bases each). CDR1 is MDHEN and CDR2 is SYDVKM in the germline V gene. The ends were cut back, 4 bases at V and 3 bases at J, with 10 bases in the middle. CDR3 length: 13 residues. The CDR3 sequence is CASSSGPNYEQYF. The CDR3, as DNA: TGTGCCAGCAGTTCGGGACCCAACTACGAGCAGTACTTC.

The V and J genes are TRBV12-3 or TRBV12-4 and TRBJ1-2; no definite D call. This CDR3 region has 14 residues. Deletions cut 4 bases from V and 5 bases from J, with 14 bases between. The CDR3, as DNA: TGTGCCAGCAGTTCCCACAAGATTGCGTATGGCTACACCTTC. Its protein is CASSSHKIAYGYTF.

This clonotype was seen a few times. V is TRBV6-5 and J is TRBJ1-4; D may be TRBD1 (5 bases). The germline V and J ends were trimmed by 0 bases and 9 bases, with 14 bases remaining between them. This CDR3 is 15 amino acids long. Germline loops: CDR1 MNHEY, CDR2 SVGAGI. The chain's CDR3 is CASSYSWEGRKKLFF. In nucleotides, the CDR3 is TGTGCCAGCAGTTACTCCTGGGAGGGACGGAAAAAACTGTTTTTT.

The chain links TRBV27 to TRBJ2-1, with 7 bases that match TRBD1. This CDR3 is 13 amino acids long. Germline V gene sequence: CDR1 MNHEY, CDR2 SMNVEV (reference sequence). The V and J ends lost 5 bases and 9 bases, in that order; junction bases with no gene match: 7. The CDR3 here is CASSLKGAREQFF. The CDR3 nucleotides are TGTGCCAGCAGTCTTAAGGGGGCGCGTGAGCAGTTCTTC.

The V call is TRBV3-1, the J call TRBJ1-2; 7 bases line up with TRBD1. Germline V gives CDR1 LGHDT, CDR2 YNNKEL (reference sequence). The V gene end was trimmed by 5 bases and the J gene end by 6 bases; junction bases not matched to a gene: 6. The CDR3 extends over 13 amino acids. This CDR3 reads CASSETGRDGYTF. DNA for the CDR3: TGTGCCAGCAGCGAGACAGGGCGGGATGGCTACACCTTC.

This clonotype was seen repeatedly, ten times or more. The chain has TRBV9 and TRBJ2-7; maybe TRBD1 (6 bases). V was shortened by 4 bases and J by 3 bases, with 14 bases between the two germline ends. The CDR3 is 14 amino acids. Germline CDR1 is SGDLS and CDR2 is YYNGEE. As DNA, the CDR3 is TGTGCCAGCAGCCCAGGGGCCGTCCACTACGAGCAGTACTTC. Amino acid sequence: CASSPGAVHYEQYF.

There are a few counts of this clonotype. The V gene is TRBV5-1, the J gene TRBJ1-1, with D uncertain. Germline CDR1 and CDR2: SGHRS and YFSETQ. V dropped 1 base and J dropped 4 bases, with 11 bases sitting between them. The CDR3 loop spans 14 amino acids. CDR3 in amino acids: CASSLNSRSTEAFF. CDR3 bases: TGCGCCAGCAGCTTGAACAGCCGGAGCACTGAAGCTTTCTTT.

The rearrangement joins TRBV2 to TRBJ1-2, with a possible D match to TRBD1 (6 bases). The CDR3 totals 15 residues. CDR1 SNHLY and CDR2 FYNNEI come from the germline V gene. The V and J ends lost 7 bases and 4 bases respectively, with 19 bases between them. For the CDR3, the DNA is TGTGCCAGCAACGCGGACAGCCGCTGGGGCTATGGCTACACCTTC. Its translation: CASNADSRWGYGYTF.

This clonotype was seen a handful of times. CDR3 amino acids: CASSLAGHQETQYF. DNA for the CDR3: TGTGCCAGCAGCTTGGCCGGACACCAAGAGACCCAGTACTTC. The chain has TRBV5-5 and TRBJ2-5; no clear D. This CDR3 spans 14 amino acids. V was cut by 0 bases and J by 0 bases, with 6 bases left in between. Germline CDR1 reads SGHKS; CDR2 reads YYEKEE (reference sequence).

The chain links TRBV6-4 to TRBJ2-1; perhaps TRBD2 as D (5 bases). V lost 0 bases and J 4 bases, leaving 10 bases between the germline ends. The germline V gene encodes CDR1 MRHNA and CDR2 SNTAGT. This CDR3 is built from 15 residues. The CDR3 here is CASSDSLSGYNEQFF. The CDR3, as DNA: TGTGCCAGCAGTGACTCCTTGTCGGGGTACAATGAGCAGTTCTTC.

This clonotype was detected only a few times. The chain is built from TRBV19 and TRBJ2-1; D not certain. Germline CDR1 is LNHDA and CDR2 is SQIVND (reference sequence). V lost 4 bases and J lost 8, with 9 bases in between. The CDR3 is 12 amino acids. The CDR3, as DNA: TGTGCCAGTAGTACTCTTGGCTATGAGCAGTTCTTC. Protein product: CASSTLGYEQFF. Supplemented by reference TRBV19 and TRBJ2-1, the full variable domain reads DGGITQSPKYLFRKEGQNVTLSCEQNLNHDAMYWYRQDPGQGLRLIYYSQIVNDFQKGDIAEGYSVSREKKESFPLTVTSAQKNPTAFYLCASSTLGYEQFFGPGTRLTVL.

This clonotype has only a few counts. This chain connects TRBV6-2 or TRBV6-3 to TRBJ1-2; maybe TRBD1 (5 bases). CDR3 length: 15 residues. Trimming removed 6 bases at V and 7 bases at J, with 21 bases between. The germline V gene has CDR1 MNHEY and CDR2 SVGEGT. The CDR3 loop reads CASSFMPGRKPGYTF. The CDR3 DNA is TGTGCCAGCAGCTTCATGCCGGGACGGAAGCCTGGCTACACCTTC.

There are many counts of this clonotype. This rearrangement joins TRBV29-1 to TRBJ2-2, with D unresolved. Germline-derived CDR1 and CDR2 are SQVTM and ANQGSEA. The CDR3 is 11 residues long. The V end was cut by 4 bases, the J end by 7 bases, with 7 bases between. CDR3 in amino acids: CSVGRGGELFF. The CDR3 nucleotides read TGCAGCGTTGGCCGTGGCGGGGAGCTGTTTTTT.

This clonotype was counted many times. The chain recombines TRBV3-1 with TRBJ1-6, with D possibly being TRBD1 (6 bases). The CDR3 consists of 14 residues. Trimming removed 1 base from V and 7 bases from J, with 8 bases in between. Germline CDR1 LGHDT, CDR2 YNNKEL (reference sequence). CDR3 sequence: CASSQGGGNSPLHF. DNA of the CDR3: TGTGCCAGCAGCCAAGGGGGGGGCAATTCACCCCTCCACTTT.

The rearrangement joins TRBV7-2 to TRBJ2-7; D is ambiguous. The CDR3 sequence is 15 residues long. Per germline, CDR1 SGHTA and CDR2 FQGNSA. V shed 6 bases and J shed 0 bases, with 15 bases lying between them. The CDR3 coding sequence is TGTGCCAGCAGTCAAGGAAGTACCTCCTCCTACGAGCAGTACTTC. It translates to CASSQGSTSSYEQYF.

The sample holds many counts of this clonotype. The rearrangement uses TRBV10-2 and TRBJ2-4; 7 bases match TRBD1. The CDR3 is 13 residues long. Germline CDR1 and CDR2: WSHSY and SAAADI. Unmatched junction bases numbered 9, after V lost 7 bases and J lost 9 bases. This CDR3 reads CASNEQGFSIQYF. The CDR3 DNA follows: TGCGCCAGCAATGAACAGGGGTTCAGCATTCAGTACTTC.

This clonotype was counted only a few times. V usage is TRBV5-1 and J usage is TRBJ1-1, with a possible D match to TRBD1 (6 bases). CDR1 is SGHRS and CDR2 is YFSETQ in the germline V gene. The CDR3 is 14 residues long. V shed 0 bases and J shed 6 bases, with 12 bases lying between them. The CDR3, as DNA: TGCGCCAGCAGCTTGGCTCAGGGGAAGGCTGAAGCTTTCTTT. Residues: CASSLAQGKAEAFF.

V gene TRBV20-1 combines with J gene TRBJ1-1; D ambiguous. The germline V and J ends were trimmed by 0 bases and 4 bases, with 12 bases remaining between them. CDR3 length: 14 residues. CDR1 and CDR2 (germline): DFQATT, SNEGSKA (reference sequence). CDR3 nucleotide sequence: TGCAGTGCTAGAGATATAGTATCTGGCACTGAAGCTTTCTTT. This encodes CSARDIVSGTEAFF.

This clonotype was seen repeatedly, ten times or more. V and J are TRBV7-2 and TRBJ1-6; D is undetermined. This CDR3 is 15 amino acids long. V lost 0 bases and J 7 bases, leaving 10 bases between the germline ends. Germline V gene data show CDR1 as SGHTA and CDR2 as FQGNSA. The CDR3 here is CASSLAYHSNSPLHF. CDR3 DNA sequence: TGTGCCAGCAGCTTAGCGTATCACAGCAATTCACCCCTCCACTTT. The variable domain in full, with the rest retrieved from reference TRBV7-2 and TRBJ1-6, is GAGVSQSPSNKVTEKGKDVELRCDPISGHTALYWYRQSLGQGLEFLIYFQGNSAPDKSGLPSDRFSAERTGGSVSTLTIQRTQQEDSAVYLCASSLAYHSNSPLHFGNGTRLTVT.

This clonotype was seen ten or more times. The rearrangement uses TRBV2 and TRBJ2-5; 7 bases fit TRBD1. This CDR3 comprises 15 residues. J gave up 5 bases and V 7 bases, and 13 bases lay outside the gene matches. Per the germline V gene, CDR1 is SNHLY and CDR2 is FYNNEI. CDR3 sequence: CASNRAPTGYETQYF. CDR3 coding DNA: TGTGCCAGCAACAGGGCCCCGACAGGGTACGAGACCCAGTACTTC.

This clonotype was picked up a small number of times. V gene TRBV4-3 combines with J gene TRBJ2-3, with D perhaps matching TRBD2 (6 bases). This CDR3 spans 17 amino acids. Trimming took off 0 bases at V and 3 bases at J, with 16 bases between the two ends. Germline-derived CDR1 and CDR2 are LGHNA and YSLEER. The CDR3 loop is CASSQEGSGGPTDTQYF. As DNA, the CDR3 is TGCGCCAGCAGCCAAGAAGGATCTGGAGGGCCGACAGATACGCAGTATTTT.

There are many counts of this clonotype. This rearrangement joins TRBV12-3 or TRBV12-4 to TRBJ1-1; 7 nucleotides align to TRBD1. The CDR3 spans 12 residues. Germline trimming cut 6 bases from V and 7 bases from J; bases unmatched to any gene: 5. The CDR3 coding sequence is TGTGCCAGCAGCACGACAGGGATTGAAGCTTTCTTT. Translated, it gives CASSTTGIEAFF.

This clonotype was seen a few times. The chain is built from TRBV7-2 and TRBJ1-3; D is unresolved. The CDR3 has 15 residues. The germline V gene has CDR1 SGHTA and CDR2 FQGNSA. The V and J ends lost 5 bases and 7 bases respectively, with 18 bases between them. The CDR3: CASSPTFGVVNTIYF. The CDR3 DNA sequence: TGTGCCAGCAGCCCAACCTTCGGGGTTGTCAACACCATATATTTT. Full variable domain (rest looked up from reference TRBV7-2 and TRBJ1-3): GAGVSQSPSNKVTEKGKDVELRCDPISGHTALYWYRQSLGQGLEFLIYFQGNSAPDKSGLPSDRFSAERTGGSVSTLTIQRTQQEDSAVYLCASSPTFGVVNTIYFGEGSWLTVV.